The rows below give T cell receptor beta chains drawn from one sample of a study of cytomegalovirus exposure and HLA in healthy donors. TCRdb's copy holds only in-frame clones and misses some; the assay was immunoSEQ multiplex PCR. In all, the sample yields under 95,000 clones. The specimen sequenced was PBMCs. The source is a man aged 45 to 65 in good health and CMV-seronegative. Each CDR3 is given with its conserved first and last residue. The D gene is left open where the match is weak.

v_call: TRBV28; d_call: NA; j_call: TRBJ1-4; cdr3_nt: TGTGCCAGCAGTTCAGGGGACACCGAAAAACTGTTTTTT; cdr3_aa: CASSSGDTEKLFF
v_call: TRBV4-1; d_call: TRBD1; j_call: TRBJ2-5; cdr3_nt: TGCGCCAGCAGCCAAGAAAGGGGACAGGGTACAAGAGAGACCCAGTACTTC; cdr3_aa: CASSQERGQGTRETQYF
v_call: TRBV6-5; d_call: TRBD1; j_call: TRBJ1-2; cdr3_nt: TGTGCCAGCAGTTACTCAGGCAGGGGGCCTGGCTACACCTTC; cdr3_aa: CASSYSGRGPGYTF
v_call: TRBV7-8; d_call: TRBD2; j_call: TRBJ2-7; cdr3_nt: TGTGCCAGCAGCTTTATCGGGGGGAGGTACTTAGGAGAGCAGTACTTC; cdr3_aa: CASSFIGGRYLGEQYF
v_call: TRBV18; d_call: TRBD1; j_call: TRBJ2-3; cdr3_nt: TGTGCCAGCTCATCGACAGGGGGCCTCGTAGATACGCAGTATTTT; cdr3_aa: CASSSTGGLVDTQYF
v_call: TRBV4-3; d_call: NA; j_call: TRBJ2-5; cdr3_nt: TGCGCCAGCAGCCAAGAAGGTGGGAGAGGGCAGCAGTACTTC; cdr3_aa: CASSQEGGRGQQYF
v_call: TRBV4-3; d_call: NA; j_call: TRBJ1-2; cdr3_nt: TGCGCCAGCAGCCAAGATTTCCAGGAAACTTGGAACTATGGCTACACCTTC; cdr3_aa: CASSQDFQETWNYGYTF
v_call: TRBV9; d_call: NA; j_call: TRBJ2-5; cdr3_nt: TGTGCCAGCAGCCTCCAGGGGACGGAGAGGACCCAGTACTTC; cdr3_aa: CASSLQGTERTQYF
v_call: TRBV18; d_call: NA; j_call: TRBJ2-7; cdr3_nt: TGTGCCAGCTCACCGCAGGGCCAGAGCGCCTACGAGCAGTACTTC; cdr3_aa: CASSPQGQSAYEQYF
v_call: TRBV7-2; d_call: NA; j_call: TRBJ2-7; cdr3_nt: TGTGCCAGCAGCTTAGGTTTCAGTTCCGCCGGGGAGCAGTACTTC; cdr3_aa: CASSLGFSSAGEQYF
v_call: TRBV5-1; d_call: NA; j_call: TRBJ1-2; cdr3_nt: TGCGCCAGCAGCTTGGACAGAGATTATGGCTACACCTTC; cdr3_aa: CASSLDRDYGYTF
v_call: TRBV28; d_call: TRBD1; j_call: TRBJ1-1; cdr3_nt: TGTGCCAGCAGTTCCCGGGACAGGGCAGCTTTCTTT; cdr3_aa: CASSSRDRAAFF
v_call: TRBV18; d_call: TRBD1; j_call: TRBJ1-4; cdr3_nt: TGTGCCAGCTCACCACGGACAGGGGGATCGCAGGAAAAACTGTTTTTT; cdr3_aa: CASSPRTGGSQEKLFF
v_call: TRBV7-9; d_call: NA; j_call: TRBJ1-1; cdr3_nt: TGTGCCAGCGTCTTTAAGGACTGGAACACTGAAGCTTTCTTT; cdr3_aa: CASVFKDWNTEAFF
v_call: TRBV7-3; d_call: TRBD1; j_call: TRBJ2-1; cdr3_nt: TGTGCCAGCAGCGGGGCGGGACAGGGTCTAAACAATGAGCAGTTCTTC; cdr3_aa: CASSGAGQGLNNEQFF
v_call: TRBV5-6; d_call: NA; j_call: TRBJ2-1; cdr3_nt: TGTGCCAGCAGCTTGGCCAACCTAATCCATGAGCAGTTCTTC; cdr3_aa: CASSLANLIHEQFF
v_call: TRBV7-2; d_call: TRBD1; j_call: TRBJ1-2; cdr3_nt: TGTGCCAGCAGCTTCTATCGGACAGGGAACTATGGCTACACCTTC; cdr3_aa: CASSFYRTGNYGYTF
v_call: TRBV18; d_call: NA; j_call: TRBJ2-1; cdr3_nt: TGTGCCAGCTCAGCATTTAATCCGCAGGGCTCCTACAATGAGCAGTTCTTC; cdr3_aa: CASSAFNPQGSYNEQFF
v_call: TRBV7-9; d_call: NA; j_call: TRBJ1-1; cdr3_nt: TGTGCCAGCAGCTCACCCAGCGTTTACATGAACACTGAAGCTTCCTTT; cdr3_aa: CASSSPSVYMNTEASF
v_call: TRBV11-2; d_call: TRBD1; j_call: TRBJ1-3; cdr3_nt: TGTGCCAGCAGCGAGAGGACAGGGGGGGACTCTGGAAACACCATATATTTT; cdr3_aa: CASSERTGGDSGNTIYF
v_call: TRBV30; d_call: TRBD1; j_call: TRBJ1-1; cdr3_nt: TGTGCCTGGGACAGGGGCGAGAACACTGAAGCTTTCTTT; cdr3_aa: CAWDRGENTEAFF
v_call: TRBV6-5; d_call: NA; j_call: TRBJ1-1; cdr3_nt: TGTGCCAGCAGCCCACACCAGGACACTGAAGCTTTCTTT; cdr3_aa: CASSPHQDTEAFF
v_call: TRBV28; d_call: NA; j_call: TRBJ2-1; cdr3_nt: TGTGCCAGCAGTTTACCCCACAACAATGAGCAGTTCTTC; cdr3_aa: CASSLPHNNEQFF
v_call: TRBV4-1; d_call: NA; j_call: TRBJ2-2; cdr3_nt: TGCGCCAGCAGCCAAGTAGACCGGGACACCGGGGAGCTGTTTTTT; cdr3_aa: CASSQVDRDTGELFF
v_call: TRBV29-1; d_call: TRBD1; j_call: TRBJ2-7; cdr3_nt: TGCAGCGTTCTCCGGGACAGGGGATTCCAGTACTTC; cdr3_aa: CSVLRDRGFQYF
v_call: TRBV19; d_call: NA; j_call: TRBJ2-6; cdr3_nt: TGTGCCAGTTCGCGTAGGGGGAGGGGTCCCGGGGCCAACGTCCTGACTTTC; cdr3_aa: CASSRRGRGPGANVLTF
v_call: TRBV5-6; d_call: TRBD1; j_call: TRBJ1-2; cdr3_nt: TGTGCCAGCAGCTTGGGAAGAACAGGGGACTATGGCTACACCTTC; cdr3_aa: CASSLGRTGDYGYTF
v_call: TRBV5-1; d_call: NA; j_call: TRBJ2-5; cdr3_nt: TGCGCCAGCAGCTTGTTTGTCAAAGAGACCCAGTACTTC; cdr3_aa: CASSLFVKETQYF
v_call: TRBV4-1; d_call: TRBD2; j_call: TRBJ2-1; cdr3_nt: TGCGCCAGCAGCCAAGAGGTCACTAGCGGGGGGGACAATGAGCAGTTCTTC; cdr3_aa: CASSQEVTSGGDNEQFF
v_call: TRBV7-2; d_call: NA; j_call: TRBJ1-1; cdr3_nt: TGTGCCAGCAGCTTAGGGACCGTCGGCGGGGACACTGAAGCTTTCTTT; cdr3_aa: CASSLGTVGGDTEAFF
v_call: TRBV7-9; d_call: NA; j_call: TRBJ2-2; cdr3_nt: TGTGCCAGCAGCTTAAGGAGTAGCTTCCCCGGGGAGCTGTTTTTT; cdr3_aa: CASSLRSSFPGELFF
v_call: TRBV10-3; d_call: TRBD1; j_call: TRBJ1-5; cdr3_nt: TGTGCCTCCCAGGGGGGAAACGGCAATCAGCCCCAGCATTTT; cdr3_aa: CASQGGNGNQPQHF
v_call: TRBV5-1; d_call: TRBD2; j_call: TRBJ2-7; cdr3_nt: TGCGCCAGCAGCTTGGCTCTGTCACTAGCGGGGGGCGAGCAGTACTTC; cdr3_aa: CASSLALSLAGGEQYF
v_call: TRBV28; d_call: TRBD1; j_call: TRBJ2-7; cdr3_nt: TGTGCCAGCAGTTTGGTGAGGGGGCAACCCAAAACCTACGAGCAGTACTTC; cdr3_aa: CASSLVRGQPKTYEQYF
v_call: TRBV13; d_call: NA; j_call: TRBJ1-6; cdr3_nt: TGTGCCAGCAGCCTCCGGGGTACCTATAATTCACCCCTCCACTTT; cdr3_aa: CASSLRGTYNSPLHF
v_call: TRBV9; d_call: NA; j_call: TRBJ2-7; cdr3_nt: TGTGCCAGCAGCGCCTCGACAAGCACCTACGAGCAGTACTTC; cdr3_aa: CASSASTSTYEQYF
v_call: TRBV6-5; d_call: TRBD1; j_call: TRBJ1-2; cdr3_nt: TGTGCCAGCAGTACCCACAGGGGGCAGGGCTACACCTTC; cdr3_aa: CASSTHRGQGYTF
v_call: TRBV5-1; d_call: NA; j_call: TRBJ1-3; cdr3_nt: TGCGCCAGCAGCTTGTTATCTTATTCTGGAAACACCATATATTTT; cdr3_aa: CASSLLSYSGNTIYF
v_call: TRBV6-6; d_call: NA; j_call: TRBJ1-6; cdr3_nt: TGTGCCAGCAGTCAGCTGGGGGGAAATTCACCCCTCCACTTT; cdr3_aa: CASSQLGGNSPLHF